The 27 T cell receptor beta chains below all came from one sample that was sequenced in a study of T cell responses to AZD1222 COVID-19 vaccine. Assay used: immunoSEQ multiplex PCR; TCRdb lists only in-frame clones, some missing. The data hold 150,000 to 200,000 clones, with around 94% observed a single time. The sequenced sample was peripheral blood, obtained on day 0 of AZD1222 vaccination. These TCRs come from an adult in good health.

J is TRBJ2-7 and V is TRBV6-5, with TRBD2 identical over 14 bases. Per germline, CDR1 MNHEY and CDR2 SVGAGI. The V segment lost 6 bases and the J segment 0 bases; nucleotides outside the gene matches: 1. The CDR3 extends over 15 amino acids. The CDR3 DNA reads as TGTGCCAGCAGCGGGACTAGCGGGAGCTCCTACGAGCAGTACTTC. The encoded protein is CASSGTSGSSYEQYF.

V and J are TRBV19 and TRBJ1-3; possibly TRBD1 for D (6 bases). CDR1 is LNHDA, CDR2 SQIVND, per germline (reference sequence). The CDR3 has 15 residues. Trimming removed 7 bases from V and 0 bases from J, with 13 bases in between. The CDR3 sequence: CASTLDRSSGNTIYF. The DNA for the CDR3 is TGTGCCAGTACCCTCGACAGGAGCTCTGGAAACACCATATATTTT.

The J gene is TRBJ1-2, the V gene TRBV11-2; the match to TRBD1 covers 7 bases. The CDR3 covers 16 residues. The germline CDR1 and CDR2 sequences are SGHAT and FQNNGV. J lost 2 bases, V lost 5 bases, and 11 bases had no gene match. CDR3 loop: CASSPGDREANYGYTF. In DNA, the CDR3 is TGTGCCAGCAGCCCCGGAGACAGGGAGGCCAACTATGGCTACACCTTC.

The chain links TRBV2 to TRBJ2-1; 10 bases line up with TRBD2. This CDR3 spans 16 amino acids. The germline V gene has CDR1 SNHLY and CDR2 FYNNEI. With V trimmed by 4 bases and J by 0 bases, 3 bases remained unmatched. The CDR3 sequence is CASSASGSGSYNEQFF. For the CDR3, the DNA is TGTGCCAGCAGTGCTAGCGGGAGTGGCTCCTACAATGAGCAGTTCTTC.

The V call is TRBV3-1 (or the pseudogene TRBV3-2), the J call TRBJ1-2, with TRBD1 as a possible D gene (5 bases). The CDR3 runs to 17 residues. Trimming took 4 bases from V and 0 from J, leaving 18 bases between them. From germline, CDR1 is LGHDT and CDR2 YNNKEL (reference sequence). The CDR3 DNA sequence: TGTGCCAGCAGCCCGATCCCGGGAAGGGGATCTAACTATGGCTACACCTTC. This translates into CASSPIPGRGSNYGYTF.

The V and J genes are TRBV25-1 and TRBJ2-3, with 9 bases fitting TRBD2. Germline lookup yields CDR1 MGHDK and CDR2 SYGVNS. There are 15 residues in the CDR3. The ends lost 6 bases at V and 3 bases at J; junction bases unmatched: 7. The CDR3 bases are TGTGCCAGCAGCGAGGGACTAGCCACGACAGATACGCAGTATTTT. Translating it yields CASSEGLATTDTQYF.

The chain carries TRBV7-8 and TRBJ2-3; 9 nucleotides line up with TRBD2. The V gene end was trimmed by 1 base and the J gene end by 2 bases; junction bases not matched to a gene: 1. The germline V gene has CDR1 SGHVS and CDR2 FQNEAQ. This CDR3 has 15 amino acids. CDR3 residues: CASSLERGDTDTQYF. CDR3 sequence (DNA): TGTGCCAGCAGCTTAGAGCGGGGGGACACAGATACGCAGTATTTT.

The CDR3 protein is CASSLLLAGEIANTGELFF. Here the CDR3 DNA reads TGTGCCAGCAGCTTACTACTAGCGGGAGAGATCGCGAACACCGGGGAGCTGTTTTTT. J is TRBJ2-2 and V is TRBV7-2; 11 bases agree with TRBD2. The junction had 8 bases not matched to a gene; V was cut back by 2 bases and J by 0 bases. CDR1 and CDR2 from the germline V gene are SGHTA and FQGNSA. The CDR3 length is 19 residues.

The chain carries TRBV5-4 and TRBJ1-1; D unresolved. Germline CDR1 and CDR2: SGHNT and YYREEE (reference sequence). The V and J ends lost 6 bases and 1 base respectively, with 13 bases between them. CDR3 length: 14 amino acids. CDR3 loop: CASTVGLTNTEAFF. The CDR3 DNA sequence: TGTGCCAGCACCGTCGGCCTAACGAACACTGAAGCTTTCTTT.

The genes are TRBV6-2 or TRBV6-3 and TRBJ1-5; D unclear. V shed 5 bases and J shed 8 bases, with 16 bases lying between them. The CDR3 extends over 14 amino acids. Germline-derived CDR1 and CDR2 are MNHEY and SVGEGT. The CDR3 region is CASSPHTDLKPQHF. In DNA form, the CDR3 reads TGTGCCAGCAGTCCCCATACCGACCTTAAGCCCCAGCATTTT.

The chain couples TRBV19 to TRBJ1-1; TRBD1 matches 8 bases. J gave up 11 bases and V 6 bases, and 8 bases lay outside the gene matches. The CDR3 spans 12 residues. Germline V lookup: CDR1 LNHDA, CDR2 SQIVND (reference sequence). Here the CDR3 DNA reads TGTGCCAGTAGCGACAGGGGCGGTGACGCTTTCTTT. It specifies CASSDRGGDAFF.

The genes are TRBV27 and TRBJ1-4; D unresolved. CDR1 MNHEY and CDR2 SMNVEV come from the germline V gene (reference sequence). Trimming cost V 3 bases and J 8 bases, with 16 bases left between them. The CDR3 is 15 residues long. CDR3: CASSLMGRTGEKLFF. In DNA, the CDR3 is TGTGCCAGCAGTTTGATGGGCCGAACCGGGGAAAAACTGTTTTTT.

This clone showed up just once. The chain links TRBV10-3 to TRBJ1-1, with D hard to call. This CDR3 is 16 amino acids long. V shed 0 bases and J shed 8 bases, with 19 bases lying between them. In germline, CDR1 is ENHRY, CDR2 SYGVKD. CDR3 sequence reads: CAISESPEGSWAEAFF. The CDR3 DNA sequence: TGTGCCATCAGTGAGTCGCCGGAGGGCAGTTGGGCAGAAGCTTTCTTT.

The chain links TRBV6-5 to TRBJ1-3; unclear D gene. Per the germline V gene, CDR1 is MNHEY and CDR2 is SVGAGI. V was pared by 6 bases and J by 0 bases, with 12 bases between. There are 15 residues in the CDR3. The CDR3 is CASSALPGSGNTIYF. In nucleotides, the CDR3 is TGTGCCAGCAGCGCACTACCAGGCTCTGGAAACACCATATATTTT.

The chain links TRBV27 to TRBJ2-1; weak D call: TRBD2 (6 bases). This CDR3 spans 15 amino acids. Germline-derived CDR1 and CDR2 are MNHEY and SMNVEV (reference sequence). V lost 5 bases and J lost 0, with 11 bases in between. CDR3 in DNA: TGTGCCAGCAGTCCCGGGACTTCCTCCTACAATGAGCAGTTCTTC. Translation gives CASSPGTSSYNEQFF.

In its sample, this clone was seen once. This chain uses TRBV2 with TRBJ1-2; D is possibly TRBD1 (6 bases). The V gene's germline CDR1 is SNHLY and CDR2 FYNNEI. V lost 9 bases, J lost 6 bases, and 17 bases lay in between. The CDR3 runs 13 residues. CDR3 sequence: CASVRGGVDGYTF. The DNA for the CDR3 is TGTGCCAGTGTTAGAGGGGGAGTGGATGGCTACACCTTC.

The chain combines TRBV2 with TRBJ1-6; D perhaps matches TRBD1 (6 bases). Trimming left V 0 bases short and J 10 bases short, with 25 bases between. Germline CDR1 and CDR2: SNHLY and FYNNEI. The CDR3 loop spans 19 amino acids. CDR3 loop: CASSEASLWGRFVKSPLHF. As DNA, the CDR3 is TGTGCCAGCAGTGAAGCCTCCCTTTGGGGGCGATTCGTCAAGTCACCCCTCCACTTT.

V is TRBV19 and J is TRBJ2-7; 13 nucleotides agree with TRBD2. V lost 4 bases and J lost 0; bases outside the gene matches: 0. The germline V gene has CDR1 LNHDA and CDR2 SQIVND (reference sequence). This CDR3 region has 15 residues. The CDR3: CASSRTSGSSYEQYF. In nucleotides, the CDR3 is TGTGCCAGTAGTAGGACTAGCGGGAGCTCCTACGAGCAGTACTTC.

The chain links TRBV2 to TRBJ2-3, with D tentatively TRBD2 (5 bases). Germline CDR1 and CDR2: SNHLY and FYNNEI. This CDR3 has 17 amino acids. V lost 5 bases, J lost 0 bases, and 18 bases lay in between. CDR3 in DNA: TGTGCCAGCAGTCTCGGACTTGCGGCCCTAAGCACAGATACGCAGTATTTT. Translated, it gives CASSLGLAALSTDTQYF.

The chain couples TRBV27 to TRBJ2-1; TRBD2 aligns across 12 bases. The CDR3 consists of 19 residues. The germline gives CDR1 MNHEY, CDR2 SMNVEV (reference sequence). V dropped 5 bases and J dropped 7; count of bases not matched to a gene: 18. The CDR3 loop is CASSGSIQLLAGGRNEQFF. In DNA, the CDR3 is TGTGCCAGCAGTGGCAGTATTCAACTTCTAGCGGGAGGGCGTAATGAGCAGTTCTTC.

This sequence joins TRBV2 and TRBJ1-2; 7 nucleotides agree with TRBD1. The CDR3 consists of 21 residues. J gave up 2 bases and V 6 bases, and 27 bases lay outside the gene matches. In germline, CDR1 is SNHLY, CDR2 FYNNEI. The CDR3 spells CASSKPTIVQGTSHSNYGYTF. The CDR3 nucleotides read TGTGCCAGCAGCAAACCGACGATTGTACAGGGGACGAGCCACTCGAACTATGGCTACACCTTC. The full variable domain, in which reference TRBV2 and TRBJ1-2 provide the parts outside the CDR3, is EPEVTQTPSHQVTQMGQEVILRCVPISNHLYFYWYRQILGQKVEFLVSFYNNEISEKSEIFDDQFSVERPDGSNFTLKIRSTKLEDSAMYFCASSKPTIVQGTSHSNYGYTFGSGTRLTVV.

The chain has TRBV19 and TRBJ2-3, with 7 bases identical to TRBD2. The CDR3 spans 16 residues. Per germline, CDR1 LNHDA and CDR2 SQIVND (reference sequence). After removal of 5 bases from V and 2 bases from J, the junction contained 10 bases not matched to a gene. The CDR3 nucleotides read TGTGCCAGTAGTCCCCGGGGAGCGGGGCTCACAGATACGCAGTATTTT. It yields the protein CASSPRGAGLTDTQYF.

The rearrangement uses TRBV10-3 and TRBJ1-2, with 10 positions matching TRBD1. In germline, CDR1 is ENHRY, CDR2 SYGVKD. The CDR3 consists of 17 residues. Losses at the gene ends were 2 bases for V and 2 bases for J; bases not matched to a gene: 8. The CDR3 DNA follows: TGTGCCATCAGTGAGGGGACAGGGGACCCTGAAAACTATGGCTACACCTTC. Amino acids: CAISEGTGDPENYGYTF.

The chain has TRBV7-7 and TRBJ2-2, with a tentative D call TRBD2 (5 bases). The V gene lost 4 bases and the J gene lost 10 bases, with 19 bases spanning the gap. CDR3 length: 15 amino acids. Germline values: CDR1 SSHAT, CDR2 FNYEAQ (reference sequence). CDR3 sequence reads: CASSSTQLGKEELFF. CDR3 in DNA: TGTGCCAGCAGCTCCACCCAACTAGGAAAAGAGGAGCTGTTTTTT.

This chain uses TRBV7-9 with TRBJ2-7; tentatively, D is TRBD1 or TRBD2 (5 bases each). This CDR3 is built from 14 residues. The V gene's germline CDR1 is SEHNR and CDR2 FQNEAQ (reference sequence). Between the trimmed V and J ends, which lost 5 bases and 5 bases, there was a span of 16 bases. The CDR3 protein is CASSTGDGLNEQYF. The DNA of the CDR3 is TGTGCCAGCAGCACCGGGGACGGCCTCAACGAGCAGTACTTC.

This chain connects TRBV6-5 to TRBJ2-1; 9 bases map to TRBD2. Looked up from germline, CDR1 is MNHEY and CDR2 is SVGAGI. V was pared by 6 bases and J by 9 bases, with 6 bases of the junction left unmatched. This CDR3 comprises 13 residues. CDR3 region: CASRFLAGSEQFF. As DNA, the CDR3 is TGTGCCAGCAGGTTCCTAGCGGGGTCTGAGCAGTTCTTC.

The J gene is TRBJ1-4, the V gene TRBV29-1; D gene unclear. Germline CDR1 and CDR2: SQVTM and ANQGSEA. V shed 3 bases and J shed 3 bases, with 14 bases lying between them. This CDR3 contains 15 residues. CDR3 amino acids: CSVDDPQSPNEKLFF. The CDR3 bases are TGCAGCGTTGATGACCCGCAGAGCCCTAATGAAAAACTGTTTTTT. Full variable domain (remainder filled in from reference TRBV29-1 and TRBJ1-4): SAVISQKPSRDICQRGTSLTIQCQVDSQVTMMFWYRQQPGQSLTLIATANQGSEATYESGFVIDKFPISRPNLTFSTLTVSNMSPEDSSIYLCSVDDPQSPNEKLFFGSGTQLSVL.